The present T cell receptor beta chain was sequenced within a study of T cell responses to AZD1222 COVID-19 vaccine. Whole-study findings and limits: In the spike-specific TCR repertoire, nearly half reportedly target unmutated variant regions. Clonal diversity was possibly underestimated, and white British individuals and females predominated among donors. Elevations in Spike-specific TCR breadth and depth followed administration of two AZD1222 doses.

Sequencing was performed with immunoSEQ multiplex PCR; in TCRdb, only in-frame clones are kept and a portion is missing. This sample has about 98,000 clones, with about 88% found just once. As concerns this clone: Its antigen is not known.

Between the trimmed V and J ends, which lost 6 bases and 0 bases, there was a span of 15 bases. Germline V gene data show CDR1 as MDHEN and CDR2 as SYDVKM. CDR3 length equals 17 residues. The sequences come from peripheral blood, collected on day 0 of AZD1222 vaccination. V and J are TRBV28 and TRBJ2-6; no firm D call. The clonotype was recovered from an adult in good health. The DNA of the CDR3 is TGTGCCAGCAGGGATCAGGCAGGTAACTCTGGGGCCAACGTCCTGACTTTC. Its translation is CASRDQAGNSGANVLTF.